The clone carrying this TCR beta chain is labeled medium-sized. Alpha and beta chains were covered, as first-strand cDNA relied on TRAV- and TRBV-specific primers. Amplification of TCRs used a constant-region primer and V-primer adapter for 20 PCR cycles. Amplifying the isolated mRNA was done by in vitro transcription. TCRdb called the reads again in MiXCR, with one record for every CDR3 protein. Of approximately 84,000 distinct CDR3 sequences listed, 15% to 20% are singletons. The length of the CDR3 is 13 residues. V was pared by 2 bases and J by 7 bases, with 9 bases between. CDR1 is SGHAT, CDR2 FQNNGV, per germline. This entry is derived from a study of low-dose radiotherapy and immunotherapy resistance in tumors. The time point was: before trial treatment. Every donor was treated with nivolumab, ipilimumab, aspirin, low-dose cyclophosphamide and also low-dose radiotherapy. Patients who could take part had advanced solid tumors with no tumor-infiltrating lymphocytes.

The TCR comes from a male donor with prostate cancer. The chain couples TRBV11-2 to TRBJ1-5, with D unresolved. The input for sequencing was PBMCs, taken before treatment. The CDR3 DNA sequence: TGTGCCAGCAGCTTAAACAGCGGGCAGCCCCAGCATTTT. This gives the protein CASSLNSGQPQHF.